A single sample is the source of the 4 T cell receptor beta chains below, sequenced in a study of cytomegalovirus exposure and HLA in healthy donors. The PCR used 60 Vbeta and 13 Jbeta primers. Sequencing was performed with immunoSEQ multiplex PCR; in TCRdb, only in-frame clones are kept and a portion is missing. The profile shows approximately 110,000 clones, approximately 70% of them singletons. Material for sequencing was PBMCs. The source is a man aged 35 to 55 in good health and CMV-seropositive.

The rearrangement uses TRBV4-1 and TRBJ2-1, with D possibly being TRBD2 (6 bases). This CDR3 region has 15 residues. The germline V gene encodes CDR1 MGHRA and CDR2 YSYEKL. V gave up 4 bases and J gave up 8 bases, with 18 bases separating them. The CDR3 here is CASSRGTSPVDEQFF. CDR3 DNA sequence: TGCGCCAGCAGCCGTGGAACTAGCCCGGTCGATGAGCAGTTCTTC.

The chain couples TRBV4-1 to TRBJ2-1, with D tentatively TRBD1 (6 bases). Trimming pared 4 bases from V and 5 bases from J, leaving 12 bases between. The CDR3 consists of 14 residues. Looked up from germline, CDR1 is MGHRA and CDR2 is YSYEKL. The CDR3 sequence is CASSLFKGDNEQFF. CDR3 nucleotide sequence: TGCGCCAGCAGCCTTTTCAAGGGGGACAATGAGCAGTTCTTC.

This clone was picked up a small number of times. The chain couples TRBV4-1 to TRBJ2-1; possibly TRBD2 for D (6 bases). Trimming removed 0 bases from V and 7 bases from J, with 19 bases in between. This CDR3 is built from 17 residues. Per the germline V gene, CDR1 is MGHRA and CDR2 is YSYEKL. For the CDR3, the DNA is TGCGCCAGCAGCCAAGATATTGGCGGGAAGGTCAGGAATGAGCAGTTCTTC. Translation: CASSQDIGGKVRNEQFF.

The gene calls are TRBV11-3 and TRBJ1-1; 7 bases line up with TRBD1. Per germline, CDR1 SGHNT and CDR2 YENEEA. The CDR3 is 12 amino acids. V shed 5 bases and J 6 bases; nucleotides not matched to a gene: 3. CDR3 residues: CASSTGQAEAFF. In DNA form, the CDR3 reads TGTGCCAGCAGCACCGGACAGGCTGAAGCTTTCTTT.